This TCR beta chain comes out of a study of blood T cell repertoires in COVID-19. Study-level background: There were acute and convalescent COVID-19 samples, and they came from the United States, Italy and Spain. Sources were T cells, B-cell-depleted T cells, or PBMCs; the material itself was cDNA or gDNA.

TCRdb's copy holds only in-frame clones and misses some; the assay was immunoSEQ multiplex PCR. Of approximately 120,000 clones listed, 80% are singletons. Germline CDR1 reads MNHEY; CDR2 reads SVGEGT. The CDR3 runs 16 residues. Unmatched junction bases numbered 15, after V lost 6 bases and J lost 7 bases. The sample comprised peripheral blood. The rearrangement links TRBV6-2 or TRBV6-3 to TRBJ2-7; 10 nucleotides align to TRBD1. This receptor was identified in a human donor in a cohort sampled during active or convalescent COVID-19. Here the CDR3 reads CASSGGTGVLFGEQYF. In DNA, the CDR3 is TGTGCCAGCAGCGGCGGGACAGGGGTCCTTTTCGGGGAGCAGTACTTC.